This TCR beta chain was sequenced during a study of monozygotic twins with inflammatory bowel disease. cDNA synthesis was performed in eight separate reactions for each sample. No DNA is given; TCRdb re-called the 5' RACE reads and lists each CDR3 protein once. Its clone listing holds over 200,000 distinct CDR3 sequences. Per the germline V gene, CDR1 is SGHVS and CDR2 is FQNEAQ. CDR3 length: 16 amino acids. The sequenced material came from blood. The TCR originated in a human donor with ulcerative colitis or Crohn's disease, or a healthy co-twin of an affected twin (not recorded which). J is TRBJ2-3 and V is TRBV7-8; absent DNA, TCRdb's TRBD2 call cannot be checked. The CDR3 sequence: CASSPRGVGSTDTQYF.